The 19 T cell receptor beta chains listed next were all sequenced from one sample in a study of blood T cell repertoires in COVID-19. The repertoire was sequenced with immunoSEQ multiplex PCR; TCRdb's copy has only in-frame clones and lacks some. The table lists around 250,000 clones, about 90% of them singletons. Sequencing was done on a sample of PBMCs or T cells enriched from blood (not recorded which). The origin of the receptors is a human donor in a cohort exposed to, infected with or recovered from COVID-19 (not recorded which). The donor label of this sample is uncertain.

V gene TRBV28 combines with J gene TRBJ2-7; no definite D call. Germline CDR1 and CDR2: MDHEN and SYDVKM. The CDR3 extends over 12 amino acids. V lost 6 bases and J lost 3, with 9 bases in between. The DNA for the CDR3 is TGTGCCAGCAGCCCCCTTAGCTACGAGCAGTACTTC. Its protein product is CASSPLSYEQYF.

The sample holds a few counts of this clone. CDR3 in amino acids: CSVWGGESGYTF. CDR3 nucleotides: TGCAGCGTGTGGGGGGGCGAGAGCGGCTACACCTTC. This chain joins TRBV29-1 and TRBJ1-2, with TRBD1 as a possible D gene (6 bases). The germline V gene has CDR1 SQVTM and CDR2 ANQGSEA. The CDR3 has 12 amino acids. The V and J ends lost 6 bases and 8 bases respectively, with 16 bases between them. Combining the CDR3 with reference TRBV29-1 and TRBJ1-2 gives the whole variable domain SAVISQKPSRDICQRGTSLTIQCQVDSQVTMMFWYRQQPGQSLTLIATANQGSEATYESGFVIDKFPISRPNLTFSTLTVSNMSPEDSSIYLCSVWGGESGYTFGSGTRLTVV.

This clone was counted once. The chain is built from TRBV7-5 and TRBJ1-2; the table calls TRBD1, which could not be checked here. TRBV7-5 is flagged as a pseudogene. The length of the CDR3 is 17 residues. The CDR3 DNA reads TGTGCCAGAAGCAACGTGTCATTTTTCAGGGGGCCCCATGGCTACACCTTC. Its protein is CARSNVSFFRGPHGYTF.

V is TRBV6-5 and J is TRBJ2-7, with D possibly matching TRBD2 (6 bases). Trimming removed 0 bases at V and 7 bases at J, with 16 bases between. Per germline, CDR1 MNHEY and CDR2 SVGAGI. The CDR3 is 15 residues long. The CDR3 region is CASSYSEGPPGEQYF. The CDR3, as DNA: TGTGCCAGCAGTTACTCGGAGGGCCCCCCGGGGGAGCAGTACTTC.

This clone was seen once. CDR3 protein: CASSLGQGGNTIYF. The CDR3 DNA reads as TGTGCCAGTAGTTTAGGACAGGGAGGAAACACCATATATTTT. This chain uses TRBV19 with TRBJ1-3; 8 positions match TRBD1. The CDR3 runs 14 residues. The V gene's germline CDR1 is LNHDA and CDR2 SQIVND (reference sequence). Unmatched junction bases numbered 4, after V lost 5 bases and J lost 4 bases.

The chain couples TRBV27 to TRBJ1-2; 10 bases match TRBD1. Germline values: CDR1 MNHEY, CDR2 SMNVEV (reference sequence). The length of the CDR3 is 18 residues. V lost 1 base to trimming and J lost 0 bases; unmatched junction nucleotides: 8. This chain's CDR3 is CASSLLGQGKGSNYGYTF. CDR3 DNA: TGTGCCAGCAGTTTATTGGGACAGGGGAAGGGATCTAACTATGGCTACACCTTC.

The V call is TRBV9, the J call TRBJ1-2; possible D gene TRBD1, 5 bases. Germline V gene sequence: CDR1 SGDLS, CDR2 YYNGEE. Trimming removed 0 bases at V and 7 bases at J, with 16 bases between. The length of the CDR3 is 15 residues. CDR3 bases: TGTGCCAGCAGCGTAGCGCTGGGGCGGGGGTTTGGCTACACCTTC. The encoded protein is CASSVALGRGFGYTF.

CDR3 bases: TGTGCCAGCAGCTCTGGACTGCCTACTAATGAAAAACTGTTTTTT. Translating it yields CASSSGLPTNEKLFF. The chain joins TRBV7-2 to TRBJ1-4; no reliable D call. CDR1 and CDR2 (germline): SGHTA, FQGNSA. Deletions cut 4 bases from V and 2 bases from J, with 11 bases between. The CDR3 totals 15 residues.

The chain recombines TRBV19 with TRBJ1-5; TRBD1 matches 11 bases. The germline CDR1 and CDR2 sequences are LNHDA and SQIVND (reference sequence). The CDR3 is 15 amino acids. Trimming removed 5 bases from V and 4 bases from J; junction bases left unmatched: 4. The CDR3 nucleotides read TGTGCCAGTAGTGGAGGGACAGGGGGAAATCAGCCCCAGCATTTT. Translated: CASSGGTGGNQPQHF.

The chain combines TRBV5-1 with TRBJ1-6; D perhaps matches TRBD1 (5 bases). Per germline, CDR1 SGHRS and CDR2 YFSETQ. The CDR3 has 16 amino acids. V was shortened by 3 bases and J by 4 bases, with 14 bases between the two germline ends. The chain's CDR3 is CASSSGDFSYNSPLHF. CDR3 DNA sequence: TGCGCCAGCAGCTCCGGGGACTTCTCATATAATTCACCCCTCCACTTT. Looking up the rest from reference TRBV5-1 and TRBJ1-6 gives the full variable domain: KAGVTQTPRYLIKTRGQQVTLSCSPISGHRSVSWYQQTPGQGLQFLFEYFSETQRNKGNFPGRFSGRQFSNSRSEMNVSTLELGDSALYLCASSSGDFSYNSPLHFGNGTRLTVT.

J is TRBJ2-7 and V is TRBV7-8; D unresolved. Trimming removed 0 bases from V and 7 bases from J, with 10 bases in between. This CDR3 is built from 13 residues. Germline V CDR1 and CDR2: SGHVS, FQNEAQ. The DNA for the CDR3 is TGTGCCAGCAGCTTAGCTCGGGTAGAGGAGCAGTACTTC. Protein product: CASSLARVEEQYF.

The gene calls are TRBV27 and TRBJ1-5; TRBD1 aligns across 8 bases. V dropped 6 bases and J dropped 1; count of bases not matched to a gene: 5. The CDR3 is 15 residues long. The germline CDR1 and CDR2 sequences are MNHEY and SMNVEV (reference sequence). The CDR3 sequence is CASRRGQGSNQPQHF. In nucleotides, the CDR3 is TGTGCCAGCAGACGCGGACAGGGAAGCAATCAGCCCCAGCATTTT.

CDR3 coding DNA: TGTGCCAGCAGCGCCTTCAGCGGGGCCGGGACAGATACGCAGTATTTT. Protein product: CASSAFSGAGTDTQYF. V is TRBV9 and J is TRBJ2-3; 7 nucleotides align to TRBD2. Trimming cost V 3 bases and J 3 bases; bases outside gene matches: 10. The CDR3 is 16 residues long. Per germline, CDR1 SGDLS and CDR2 YYNGEE.

V is TRBV30 and J is TRBJ1-5; D uncertain. CDR3 length: 14 amino acids. The V end lost 0 bases, the J end lost 0 bases, and 6 bases lay between the germline ends. Germline CDR1 reads GTSNPN; CDR2 reads SVGIG (reference sequence). This CDR3 is CAWSVSYSNQPQHF. DNA of the CDR3: TGTGCCTGGAGTGTATCGTATAGCAATCAGCCCCAGCATTTT. The complete variable domain, with remaining parts taken from reference TRBV30 and TRBJ1-5, reads SQTIHQWPATLVQPVGSPLSLECTVEGTSNPNLYWYRQAAGRGLQLLFYSVGIGQISSEVPQNLSASRPQDRQFILSSKKLLLSDSGFYLCAWSVSYSNQPQHFGDGTRLSIL.

The CDR3 sequence: CASSPGTGAWNTEAFF. The CDR3, as DNA: TGTGCCAGTAGTCCCGGGACAGGTGCATGGAACACTGAAGCTTTCTTT. V is TRBV19 and J is TRBJ1-1, with 8 bases that match TRBD1. The CDR3 totals 16 residues. V lost 5 bases, J lost 1 base, and 9 bases stayed unmatched. Germline CDR1 and CDR2: LNHDA and SQIVND (reference sequence).

The V gene is TRBV30, the J gene TRBJ1-2; the D is unclear. CDR1 is GTSNPN, CDR2 SVGIG, per germline (reference sequence). The CDR3 extends over 13 amino acids. V lost 2 bases to trimming and J lost 5 bases, with 12 bases between them. The CDR3 DNA reads TGTGCCTGGAGTCCGGGGAGGAGGTATGGCTACACCTTC. It is translated as CAWSPGRRYGYTF.

This clone was observed a single time. V and J are TRBV6-5 and TRBJ2-7; 9 nucleotides align to TRBD1. Trimming at V came to 6 bases and at J to 6 bases, leaving 9 bases not matched to a gene. This CDR3 has 14 amino acids. CDR1 is MNHEY and CDR2 is SVGAGI in the germline V gene. The CDR3 is CASRLGTGIREQYF. DNA for the CDR3: TGTGCCAGCAGACTGGGGACAGGGATCCGCGAGCAGTACTTC.

The chain couples TRBV18 to TRBJ1-3; D perhaps matches TRBD1 (5 bases). Trimming pared 3 bases from V and 0 bases from J, leaving 12 bases between. This CDR3 is 16 amino acids long. The germline CDR1 and CDR2 sequences are KGHSH and LQKENI. Written as DNA, the CDR3 is TGTGCCAGCTCACCCTCGACAGCCGACTCTGGAAACACCATATATTTT. Protein: CASSPSTADSGNTIYF. The full variable domain, rest sourced from reference TRBV18 and TRBJ1-3, is NAGVMQNPRHLVRRRGQEARLRCSPMKGHSHVYWYRQLPEEGLKFMVYLQKENIIDESGMPKERFSAEFPKEGPSILRIQQVVRGDSAAYFCASSPSTADSGNTIYFGEGSWLTVV.

V and J are TRBV28 and TRBJ1-2; 9 nucleotides agree with TRBD1. With V trimmed by 6 bases and J by 2 bases, 7 bases remained unmatched. CDR1 MDHEN and CDR2 SYDVKM come from the germline V gene. This CDR3 has 15 residues. CDR3: CASSAGTGRNYGYTF. DNA of the CDR3: TGTGCCAGCAGCGCCGGGACAGGGCGAAACTATGGCTACACCTTC.